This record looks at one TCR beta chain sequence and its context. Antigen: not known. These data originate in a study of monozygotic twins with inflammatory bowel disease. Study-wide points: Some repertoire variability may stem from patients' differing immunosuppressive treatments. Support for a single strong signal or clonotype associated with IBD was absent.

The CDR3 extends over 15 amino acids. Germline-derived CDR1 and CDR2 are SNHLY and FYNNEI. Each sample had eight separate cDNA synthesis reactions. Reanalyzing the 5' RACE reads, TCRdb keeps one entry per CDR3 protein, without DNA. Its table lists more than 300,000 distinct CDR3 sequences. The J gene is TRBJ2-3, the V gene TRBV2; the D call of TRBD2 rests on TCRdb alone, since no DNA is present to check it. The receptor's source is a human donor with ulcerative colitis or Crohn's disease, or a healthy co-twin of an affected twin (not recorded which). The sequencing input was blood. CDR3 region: CASRFPSGGADTQYF. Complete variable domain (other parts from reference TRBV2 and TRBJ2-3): EPEVTQTPSHQVTQMGQEVILRCVPISNHLYFYWYRQILGQKVEFLVSFYNNEISEKSEIFDDQFSVERPDGSNFTLKIRSTKLEDSAMYFCASRFPSGGADTQYFGPGTRLTVL.